A selection of T cell receptor beta chains follows, all from one sample in a study of blood T cell repertoires in COVID-19. Generated by immunoSEQ multiplex PCR, the TCRdb table keeps only in-frame clones and is missing some. The data show around 100,000 clones, around 89% seen once. Sequencing input: peripheral blood. The receptors here all came from a woman in her fifties or sixties with acute or convalescent COVID-19. CDR3s include the opening cysteine and the closing phenylalanine or tryptophan. D genes are given only for firm matches. Not all rows give a size; the values are once, few, many and, for expanded clones, a class.

V,J,D,size,DNA,CDR3
TRBV6-5,TRBJ1-2,TRBD1,once,TGTGCCAGCACCTTAGACAGGGGTAACTATGGCTACACCTTC,CASTLDRGNYGYTF
TRBV6-5,TRBJ2-6,NA,NA,TGTGCCAGCAGTTATTCAGGGGTATCTGGGGCCAACGTCCTGACTTTC,CASSYSGVSGANVLTF
TRBV20-1,TRBJ2-7,NA,NA,TGCAGTGCCCAGACTAGTAACGAGCAGTACTTC,CSAQTSNEQYF
TRBV18,TRBJ2-3,NA,NA,TGTGCCAGCTCGTACACAGATACGCAGTATTTT,CASSYTDTQYF
TRBV5-4,TRBJ2-7,TRBD1,NA,TGTGCCAGCAGCTTACCGGGACAGGGGGCCCGAACGGAGCAGTACTTC,CASSLPGQGARTEQYF
TRBV4-1,TRBJ1-2,TRBD1,NA,TGCGCCAGCAGCCATAGGCAGGGGGCGTTCAATGGCTACACCTTC,CASSHRQGAFNGYTF
TRBV12-3/TRBV12-4,TRBJ1-2,TRBD1,NA,TGTGCCAGCAGCCCCGGACAGGGAAGGGGGTACACCTTC,CASSPGQGRGYTF
TRBV2,TRBJ2-7,TRBD1,NA,TGTGCCAGCAGTGCTGCGGGACAGGGAACGTACGAGCAGTACTTC,CASSAAGQGTYEQYF
TRBV7-6,TRBJ2-1,TRBD2,NA,TGTGCCAGCAGCTTGGCGGGAGCCTCCAATGAGCAGTTCTTC,CASSLAGASNEQFF
TRBV19,TRBJ1-2,TRBD1,NA,TGTGCCAGCAAAAGGGGGACAGGGGGCGCTTGGGATGGCTACACCTTC,CASKRGTGGAWDGYTF
TRBV3-1/TRBV3-2,TRBJ1-2,TRBD1,NA,TGTGCCAGCAGCCATCTAGTTCCCGGGACAGGGTACTATGGCTACACCTTC,CASSHLVPGTGYYGYTF
TRBV28,TRBJ1-5,NA,NA,TGTGCCAGCAGTTTTCCCTCACAGGGTTATCAGCCCCAGCATTTT,CASSFPSQGYQPQHF
TRBV27,TRBJ2-2,TRBD1,NA,TGTGCCGGGCTGGCACAGGGGCGGAACACCGGGGAGCTGTTTTTT,CAGLAQGRNTGELFF
TRBV7-3,TRBJ2-1,TRBD2,NA,TGTGCCAGCAGCTCCGGGACTAGCAGGAATGAGCAGTTCTTC,CASSSGTSRNEQFF
TRBV5-4,TRBJ2-1,TRBD2,NA,TGTGCCAGCAGCACCCGGACTAGCGGGAATAGGTTCTTC,CASSTRTSGNRFF
TRBV5-6,TRBJ1-4,NA,NA,TGTGCCAGCAGCTCCGCAACTAATGAAAAACTGTTTTTT,CASSSATNEKLFF
TRBV24-1,TRBJ2-2,NA,NA,TGTGCCACCAGTGAATCAGGGGAGTTTTCCGGGGAGCTGTTTTTT,CATSESGEFSGELFF
TRBV5-4,TRBJ1-2,NA,NA,TGTGCCAGCAGCTTGGCCAGGGTTAACTATGGCTACACCTTC,CASSLARVNYGYTF
TRBV7-9,TRBJ1-1,NA,once,TGTGCCAGCAGCTTGACTCAGGGTTTGGAAGATGAAGCTTTCTTT,CASSLTQGLEDEAFF
TRBV24-1,TRBJ2-1,NA,NA,TGTGCCACCAGTGGAAGGGGCGCCCCCCTACAAAATGAGCAGTTCTTC,CATSGRGAPLQNEQFF
TRBV15,TRBJ2-2,NA,few,TGTGCCACCAGCAGAGATCCGAGGATGAACACCGGGGAGCTGTTTTTT,CATSRDPRMNTGELFF
TRBV30,TRBJ1-2,TRBD1,NA,TGTGCCTGGAGTGTACACTCAGGGGGGTGGCAGTTGGATGGCTACACCTTC,CAWSVHSGGWQLDGYTF
TRBV6-5,TRBJ1-1,NA,NA,TGTGCCAGCACGGGTCTAGTCACTGAAGCTTTCTTT,CASTGLVTEAFF
TRBV27,TRBJ1-3,NA,NA,TGTGCCAGCAGTTTGGGGGGGGCTGGAAACACCATATATTTT,CASSLGGAGNTIYF
TRBV6-2/TRBV6-3,TRBJ2-7,NA,NA,TGTGCCAGCAGTTCCCCCAGGGTCTACGAGCAGTACTTC,CASSSPRVYEQYF
TRBV2,TRBJ1-6,NA,NA,TGTGCCAGCAATGTCCGGCAGGCATGGATGAGTTCACCCCTCCACTTT,CASNVRQAWMSSPLHF
TRBV3-1/TRBV3-2,TRBJ1-3,TRBD1,NA,TGTGCCAGCAGCCAAGGGCCCGGGACAGGGTATACCATATATTTT,CASSQGPGTGYTIYF
TRBV10-3,TRBJ2-5,TRBD2,NA,TGTGCCATCAGTGAAATCTCTAGCGGGAGTGAGACCCAGTACTTC,CAISEISSGSETQYF
TRBV5-1,TRBJ2-7,TRBD1,NA,TGCGCCAGCAGCTTAAAAACCTACACCCGGGACAGGGAAAACTACGAGCAGTACTTC,CASSLKTYTRDRENYEQYF
TRBV5-6,TRBJ2-1,TRBD2,once,TGTGCCAGCAGCTTGGGCAGCGGGGGTCGGGAGCAGTTCTTC,CASSLGSGGREQFF
TRBV7-8,TRBJ2-3,NA,NA,TGTGCCAGCAACCCCACAGACAACACAGATACGCAGTATTTT,CASNPTDNTDTQYF
TRBV5-6,TRBJ2-5,TRBD1,NA,TGTGCCAGCAGTCACAGGGGAGAGACCCAGTACTTC,CASSHRGETQYF
TRBV25-1,TRBJ1-2,NA,NA,TGTGCCAGCAGTGAACTCAGTCTCAACTATGGCTACACCTTC,CASSELSLNYGYTF
TRBV15,TRBJ1-5,NA,NA,TGTGCCACCAGCAGAGCTCCCACGGGCAATCAGCCCCAGCATTTT,CATSRAPTGNQPQHF
TRBV30,TRBJ1-6,NA,NA,TGTGCCTGGAGCCGGGGAGGCCGCCTTAATTCACCCCTCCACTTT,CAWSRGGRLNSPLHF
TRBV3-1/TRBV3-2,TRBJ2-3,TRBD1,NA,TGTGCCAGCAGCCAAGATTTGACAGGGCTCACAGATACGCAGTATTTT,CASSQDLTGLTDTQYF
TRBV28,TRBJ1-1,TRBD1,NA,TGTGCCAGCAGGGGACAGTTGAGGACTGAAGCTTTCTTT,CASRGQLRTEAFF
TRBV28,TRBJ1-1,NA,NA,TGTGCCAGCAGAAACGATTTAGGGAGAACTGAAGCTTTCTTT,CASRNDLGRTEAFF
TRBV7-9,TRBJ2-7,TRBD1,NA,TGTGCCAGCAGCTTTTTGCCGGGACAGGGCTCCTACGAGCAGTACTTC,CASSFLPGQGSYEQYF
TRBV30,TRBJ2-4,TRBD2,NA,TGTGCCTGGAGTGCCCCGGGAGGGGGGATGGGCACCCTAGCCAAAAACATTCAGTACTTC,CAWSAPGGGMGTLAKNIQYF
TRBV2,TRBJ1-1,NA,once,TGTGCCAGCCGGGGGATGAACACTGAAGCTTTCTTT,CASRGMNTEAFF
TRBV21-1,TRBJ2-1,NA,NA,TGTGCCAGCAGGCACCGGGACAGGCCTTACAATGAGCAGTTCTTC,CASRHRDRPYNEQFF
TRBV7-9,TRBJ2-5,NA,once,TGTGCCAGCAGCCATAACGTCCGGGAGACCCAGTACTTC,CASSHNVRETQYF
TRBV6-5,TRBJ1-2,NA,NA,TGTGCCAGCAGTTACTCGAGAGGCTACACCTTC,CASSYSRGYTF
TRBV5-4,TRBJ1-1,NA,once,TGTGCCAGCAGATCCCGGGGGGGGCCCATGAACACTGAAGCTTTCTTT,CASRSRGGPMNTEAFF
TRBV30,TRBJ1-2,TRBD1,NA,TGTGCCTGGACCGGGACAGGAGCCTATGGCTACACCTTC,CAWTGTGAYGYTF
TRBV11-2,TRBJ2-1,NA,once,TGTGCCAGCAGCTTCCGCATAGCGGATAGCTCCTACAATGAGCAGTTCTTC,CASSFRIADSSYNEQFF